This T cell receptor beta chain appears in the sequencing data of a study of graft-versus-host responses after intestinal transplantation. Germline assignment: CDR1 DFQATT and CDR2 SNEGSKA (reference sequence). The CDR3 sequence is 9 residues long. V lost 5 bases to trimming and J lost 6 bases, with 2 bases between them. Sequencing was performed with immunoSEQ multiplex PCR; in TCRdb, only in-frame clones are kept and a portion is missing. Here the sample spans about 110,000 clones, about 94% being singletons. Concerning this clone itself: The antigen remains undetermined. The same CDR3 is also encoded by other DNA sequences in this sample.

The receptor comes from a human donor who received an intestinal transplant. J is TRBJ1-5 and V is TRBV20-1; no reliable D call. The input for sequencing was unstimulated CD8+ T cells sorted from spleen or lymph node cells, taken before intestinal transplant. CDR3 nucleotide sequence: TGCAGTGCTGGTCAGCCCCAGCATTTT. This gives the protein CSAGQPQHF.